Listed below are T cell receptor beta chains from one sample, sequenced in a study of identical twins. TCRdb analysed the 5' RACE reads with MiXCR anew, one entry per CDR3 protein. The sample lists about 890,000 distinct CDR3 sequences; about 12% were seen once. The data were also submitted as part of a second study, on yellow fever vaccine responses in identical twins.

Sequenced: PBMCs. The receptors originated from a woman aged 18-29 years in good health. Both conserved end residues are part of each CDR3. Fields, in order: D gene, clone size, V gene, J gene, CDR3 protein, CDR3 DNA. The D gene is left open where the match is weak. Rows give clone size only sometimes, using once, few, many, or a class for an expanded clone.

d_gene: -
abundance: -
v_gene: TRBV12-3/TRBV12-4
j_gene: TRBJ1-1
CDR3aa: CASSLGYRVTEAFF
CDR3nt: TGTGCCAGCAGTTTGGGGTACCGCGTCACTGAAGCTTTCTTT

d_gene: TRBD1
abundance: many
v_gene: TRBV9
j_gene: TRBJ1-2
CDR3aa: CASSVVAGGDYGYTF
CDR3nt: TGTGCCAGCAGCGTAGTGGCAGGGGGCGACTATGGCTACACCTTC

d_gene: TRBD2
abundance: few
v_gene: TRBV20-1
j_gene: TRBJ2-5
CDR3aa: CSAALQGGETQYF
CDR3nt: TGCAGTGCTGCTCTTCAGGGAGGGGAGACCCAGTACTTC

d_gene: -
abundance: -
v_gene: TRBV5-6
j_gene: TRBJ2-2
CDR3aa: CARSRRLLSGELFF
CDR3nt: TGTGCCAGGAGCCGCCGGCTCCTCAGCGGGGAGCTGTTTTTT

d_gene: TRBD1
abundance: few
v_gene: TRBV20-1
j_gene: TRBJ1-1
CDR3aa: CSANRGNTEAFF
CDR3nt: TGCAGTGCGAACAGGGGGAACACTGAAGCTTTCTTT

d_gene: TRBD2
abundance: few
v_gene: TRBV20-1
j_gene: TRBJ2-1
CDR3aa: CSARDYTGGSPNEQFF
CDR3nt: TGCAGTGCTAGAGATTATACAGGCGGGAGTCCAAATGAGCAGTTCTTC

d_gene: -
abundance: -
v_gene: TRBV5-1
j_gene: TRBJ1-1
CDR3aa: CASRPGLQNTEAFF
CDR3nt: TGCGCCAGCAGACCGGGACTTCAGAACACTGAAGCTTTCTTT

d_gene: -
abundance: many
v_gene: TRBV12-3/TRBV12-4
j_gene: TRBJ2-1
CDR3aa: CATGWRRYNEQFF
CDR3nt: TGTGCCACCGGATGGCGCCGGTACAATGAGCAGTTCTTC

d_gene: -
abundance: -
v_gene: TRBV10-3
j_gene: TRBJ2-7
CDR3aa: CAIIQQYPRDDEQYF
CDR3nt: TGTGCCATCATACAGCAATACCCCCGGGATGACGAGCAGTACTTC

d_gene: -
abundance: -
v_gene: TRBV6-5
j_gene: TRBJ1-5
CDR3aa: CASSYKLGGNQPQHF
CDR3nt: TGTGCCAGCAGTTACAAGCTGGGCGGCAATCAGCCCCAGCATTTT

d_gene: -
abundance: -
v_gene: TRBV7-9
j_gene: TRBJ1-1
CDR3aa: CASSLTGLGDTEAFF
CDR3nt: TGTGCCAGCAGCCTAACAGGGTTGGGGGACACTGAAGCTTTCTTT

d_gene: -
abundance: -
v_gene: TRBV11-2
j_gene: TRBJ2-1
CDR3aa: CASSLGWGLYNEQFF
CDR3nt: TGTGCCAGCAGCTTAGGGTGGGGACTGTACAATGAGCAGTTCTTC

d_gene: -
abundance: few
v_gene: TRBV28
j_gene: TRBJ2-3
CDR3aa: CASSLWAVYTQYF
CDR3nt: TGTGCCAGTTCCCTCTGGGCGGTGTATACGCAGTATTTT

d_gene: TRBD1
abundance: -
v_gene: TRBV29-1
j_gene: TRBJ1-4
CDR3aa: CSVSQGATNEKLFF
CDR3nt: TGCAGCGTGTCACAGGGGGCAACTAATGAAAAACTGTTTTTT

d_gene: TRBD2
abundance: few
v_gene: TRBV27
j_gene: TRBJ2-1
CDR3aa: CASSHASGTSGSPGYNEQFF
CDR3nt: TGTGCCAGCAGTCACGCTTCCGGGACTAGCGGGAGCCCCGGGTACAATGAGCAGTTCTTC

d_gene: TRBD1
abundance: many
v_gene: TRBV5-1
j_gene: TRBJ1-1
CDR3aa: CASSVTGTGGVTEAFF
CDR3nt: TGCGCCAGCAGCGTGACCGGGACAGGGGGCGTCACTGAAGCTTTCTTT

d_gene: TRBD2
abundance: -
v_gene: TRBV6-1
j_gene: TRBJ2-1
CDR3aa: CASSRGLAVVREQFF
CDR3nt: TGTGCCAGCAGCCGCGGACTAGCGGTAGTAAGAGAGCAGTTCTTC

d_gene: -
abundance: -
v_gene: TRBV6-5
j_gene: TRBJ2-3
CDR3aa: CASSYAVDTDTQYF
CDR3nt: TGTGCCAGCAGTTACGCGGTAGATACAGATACGCAGTATTTT

d_gene: -
abundance: -
v_gene: TRBV4-1
j_gene: TRBJ2-5
CDR3aa: CASSQEMGSRLRKETQYF
CDR3nt: TGCGCCAGCAGCCAAGAGATGGGGAGCAGATTACGCAAAGAGACCCAGTACTTC

d_gene: -
abundance: -
v_gene: TRBV20-1
j_gene: TRBJ2-3
CDR3aa: CSANPIGEGHHITDTQYF
CDR3nt: TGCAGTGCTAACCCTATCGGTGAGGGGCATCACATCACAGATACGCAGTATTTT

d_gene: TRBD2
abundance: -
v_gene: TRBV29-1
j_gene: TRBJ2-1
CDR3aa: CSVDRAGAYNEQFF
CDR3nt: TGCAGCGTTGATAGGGCGGGAGCCTACAATGAGCAGTTCTTC

d_gene: TRBD2
abundance: -
v_gene: TRBV20-1
j_gene: TRBJ2-1
CDR3aa: CSVAGRPNEQFF
CDR3nt: TGCAGTGTAGCGGGACGCCCCAATGAGCAGTTCTTC

d_gene: -
abundance: -
v_gene: TRBV5-1
j_gene: TRBJ2-1
CDR3aa: CASSLDAASSEQFF
CDR3nt: TGCGCCAGCAGCCTAGATGCCGCTAGTAGTGAGCAGTTCTTC

d_gene: TRBD1
abundance: many
v_gene: TRBV6-4
j_gene: TRBJ2-1
CDR3aa: CASSQDRVHNEQFF
CDR3nt: TGTGCCAGCAGTCAGGACAGGGTCCACAATGAGCAGTTCTTC

d_gene: -
abundance: many
v_gene: TRBV5-1
j_gene: TRBJ2-7
CDR3aa: CASSLSDRYEQYF
CDR3nt: TGCGCCAGCAGCCTTTCGGACCGCTACGAGCAGTACTTC

d_gene: -
abundance: -
v_gene: TRBV14
j_gene: TRBJ1-1
CDR3aa: CASSPRGHTEAFF
CDR3nt: TGTGCCAGCAGCCCGCGGGGGCACACTGAAGCTTTCTTT

d_gene: -
abundance: few
v_gene: TRBV6-1
j_gene: TRBJ1-3
CDR3aa: CASSEVGGASGNTIYF
CDR3nt: TGTGCCAGCAGTGAAGTGGGGGGGGCATCTGGAAACACCATATATTTT

d_gene: -
abundance: many
v_gene: TRBV4-1
j_gene: TRBJ1-5
CDR3aa: CASSQVLQDNQPQHF
CDR3nt: TGCGCCAGCAGCCAAGTTCTACAAGACAATCAGCCCCAGCATTTT

d_gene: -
abundance: few
v_gene: TRBV19
j_gene: TRBJ1-6
CDR3aa: CASSMDGGYNSPLHF
CDR3nt: TGTGCCAGTAGTATGGATGGGGGGTATAATTCACCCCTCCACTTT

d_gene: -
abundance: -
v_gene: TRBV6-2/TRBV6-3
j_gene: TRBJ2-1
CDR3aa: CASSPLATEQFF
CDR3nt: TGTGCCAGCAGTCCCCTAGCCACTGAGCAGTTCTTC

d_gene: -
abundance: few
v_gene: TRBV27
j_gene: TRBJ2-3
CDR3aa: CASIPTLEVTDTQYF
CDR3nt: TGTGCCAGTATACCGACCCTAGAGGTGACAGATACGCAGTATTTT

d_gene: -
abundance: -
v_gene: TRBV29-1
j_gene: TRBJ2-1
CDR3aa: CSVVPRDEQFF
CDR3nt: TGCAGCGTTGTTCCAAGGGATGAGCAGTTCTTC

d_gene: -
abundance: -
v_gene: TRBV28
j_gene: TRBJ2-2
CDR3aa: CASRSRGFGELFF
CDR3nt: TGTGCCAGCAGGTCCAGGGGATTCGGGGAGCTGTTTTTT

d_gene: -
abundance: -
v_gene: TRBV4-1
j_gene: TRBJ2-5
CDR3aa: CASSQGAVRETQYF
CDR3nt: TGCGCCAGCAGCCAAGGCGCGGTGCGAGAGACCCAGTACTTC

d_gene: TRBD2
abundance: -
v_gene: TRBV5-1
j_gene: TRBJ2-1
CDR3aa: CASSLALLAGGHDGNEQFF
CDR3nt: TGCGCCAGCAGCTTGGCTTTACTAGCGGGAGGTCATGACGGGAATGAGCAGTTCTTC

d_gene: -
abundance: few
v_gene: TRBV11-3
j_gene: TRBJ2-5
CDR3aa: CASARDFQETQYF
CDR3nt: TGTGCCAGCGCAAGGGACTTCCAAGAGACCCAGTACTTC

d_gene: -
abundance: -
v_gene: TRBV10-3
j_gene: TRBJ2-3
CDR3aa: CAISERTGTDTQYF
CDR3nt: TGTGCCATCAGTGAACGGACAGGCACAGATACGCAGTATTTT

d_gene: -
abundance: -
v_gene: TRBV6-1
j_gene: TRBJ1-4
CDR3aa: CASSAPRATNEKLFF
CDR3nt: TGTGCCAGCAGTGCCCCCAGAGCAACTAATGAAAAACTGTTTTTT

d_gene: -
abundance: few
v_gene: TRBV6-5
j_gene: TRBJ2-2
CDR3aa: CASESTGELFF
CDR3nt: TGTGCCAGCGAAAGCACCGGGGAGCTGTTTTTT

d_gene: -
abundance: -
v_gene: TRBV28
j_gene: TRBJ2-1
CDR3aa: CASNIGGAYEQFF
CDR3nt: TGTGCCAGCAACATAGGGGGGGCGTATGAGCAGTTCTTC

d_gene: TRBD2
abundance: -
v_gene: TRBV28
j_gene: TRBJ2-1
CDR3aa: CASSKAGGRYNEQFF
CDR3nt: TGTGCCAGCAGCAAGGCGGGGGGGCGTTACAATGAGCAGTTCTTC

d_gene: TRBD2
abundance: -
v_gene: TRBV6-4
j_gene: TRBJ2-1
CDR3aa: CASSDRSGGAYEQFF
CDR3nt: TGTGCCAGCAGTGACAGAAGCGGGGGGGCCTACGAGCAGTTCTTC

d_gene: TRBD2
abundance: few
v_gene: TRBV5-1
j_gene: TRBJ2-1
CDR3aa: CASSLDSGGNEQFF
CDR3nt: TGCGCCAGCAGCTTGGATAGCGGGGGCAATGAGCAGTTCTTC

d_gene: -
abundance: -
v_gene: TRBV4-2
j_gene: TRBJ1-1
CDR3aa: CASSQGDRRATEAFF
CDR3nt: TGTGCCAGCAGCCAAGGGGACCGGCGAGCCACTGAAGCTTTCTTT

d_gene: TRBD2
abundance: few
v_gene: TRBV3-1
j_gene: TRBJ2-2
CDR3aa: CASSQQAGGRTGELFF
CDR3nt: TGTGCCAGCAGCCAGCAAGCGGGGGGCAGGACCGGGGAGCTGTTTTTT